The rows below give T cell receptor beta chains drawn from one sample of a study of stem cell transplantation in POMP-related autoinflammatory disease. The assay was immunoSEQ multiplex PCR, and TCRdb's table has in-frame clones only and misses some. The sample includes more than 25,000 clones, 80% to 90% of them seen just once. The starting material was CD4+ T cells from PBMCs, obtained before stem cell transplantation. These receptors were collected from a human donor with POMP-related autoinflammation and immune dysregulation (PRAID). CDR3s leave out the opening cysteine and the closing phenylalanine or tryptophan. The order of the fields is V gene, CDR3 protein.

TRBV5-1 ASSFTPLDSTFSGNTIY
TRBV5-1 ASSLVSRATDTQY
TRBV2 ASGVKYSNQPQH
TRBV6-1 ASSEVSYQPQH
TRBV7-9 ASSLGGQGQETQY
TRBV7-2 ASSTGDINEQF
TRBV7-8 ASSLERKASGSKQY
TRBV6-5 ASSYGQGSHAEQF
TRBV5-4 ASSLEPSWSGYT
TRBV2 ASSEPAGTLSSYNEQF
TRBV6-5 ASSIPWEGRTEAF
TRBV27 ASSLQGGVGPQH
TRBV10-2 ASSEGDDTEAF
TRBV6-6 ASSLDRGNQPQH
TRBV9 ASSVYFTDTQY
TRBV7-8 ASSLVAGGARSNQPQH
TRBV15 ATSRGTSGYNEQF
TRBV12-2 ASRCRRGEGPYEQY
TRBV7-6 ASSWSGSPYQETQY
TRBV7-9 ASSLTGDYQETQY
TRBV12-5 ASGPGQGEGYGYT
TRBV10-2 ASTGASTDTQY
TRBV2 ASIDLGGYEQY
TRBV28 ASSSRLAGGLLTDTQY
TRBV2 ASSGQFLAGELF
TRBV11-2 ASSLGQGAFGYEQY
TRBV6-5 ASSYKGGRRNTIY
TRBV6-5 ASSYVQGNEQF
TRBV5-5 ASSLGYSGADTQY
TRBV20-1 SASGQETQY
TRBV7-8 ASSPRTAGYNEQF
TRBV7-7 ASSGTQETQY
TRBV5-1 ASSLALGGEQY
TRBV4-1 ASSQDDPRAGNTIY
TRBV5-1 ASSLRQGTQETQY
TRBV12-2 ASRSSRGGRTEAF
TRBV5-1 ASSLGRPDTQY
TRBV10-1 ATQRDIATDTQY
TRBV11-2 ASSLGSSGARADTQY
TRBV5-6 ASSLSRGVSTDTQY
TRBV7-3 ASSPRGGAYEQY
TRBV19 ASSIIPDREQF
TRBV7-9 ASSGTGPTEPQH
TRBV7-9 ASSLQRGKTDTQY
TRBV9 ASSVDGTSSYEQY
TRBV14 ASSQHGPNTIY
TRBV28 ASSLGGRAFNEQF
TRBV6-1 ASSEDPGFYNSPLH
TRBV28 ASSFLTNTEAF
TRBV28 ASSSHQWGAYEQY